A single sample is the source of the 18 T cell receptor beta chains below, sequenced in a study of blood T cell repertoires in COVID-19. Sequenced by immunoSEQ multiplex PCR; TCRdb stores in-frame clones only, minus some. The sample has approximately 290,000 clones, around 82% seen once. Input material: peripheral blood. The receptors here all came from a human donor with COVID-19, enrolled during active disease. The donor label of this sample is uncertain.

This clone was seen repeatedly, ten times or more. The rearrangement joins TRBV27 to TRBJ2-7, with 8 bases fitting TRBD2. The germline V gene encodes CDR1 MNHEY and CDR2 SMNVEV (reference sequence). V lost 5 bases to trimming and J lost 4 bases; unmatched junction nucleotides: 10. The length of the CDR3 is 15 residues. Here the CDR3 reads CASSVEPGGIYEQYF. In DNA, the CDR3 is TGTGCCAGCAGTGTTGAGCCGGGGGGGATATACGAGCAGTACTTC.

For the CDR3, the DNA is TGTGCCAGCAGCCGAGGGACAGGGCCCATTGGCACTGAAGCTTTCTTT. This codes for CASSRGTGPIGTEAFF. The chain carries TRBV7-9 and TRBJ1-1, with 9 bases that match TRBD1. Germline CDR1 reads SEHNR; CDR2 reads FQNEAQ (reference sequence). The trim removed 5 bases at V and 4 bases at J, leaving 11 bases unmatched. This CDR3 is 16 amino acids long.

The chain links TRBV7-9 to TRBJ1-4; D uncertain. CDR1 is SEHNR and CDR2 is FQNEAQ in the germline V gene (reference sequence). V gave up 3 bases and J gave up 4 bases, with 12 bases separating them. The CDR3 has 15 residues. The CDR3 loop is CASSFTGEVNEKLFF. The CDR3 DNA sequence: TGTGCCAGCAGCTTTACCGGAGAGGTTAATGAAAAACTGTTTTTT. Looking up the rest from reference TRBV7-9 and TRBJ1-4 gives the full variable domain: DTGVSQNPRHKITKRGQNVTFRCDPISEHNRLYWYRQTLGQGPEFLTYFQNEAQLEKSRLLSDRFSAERPKGSFSTLEIQRTEQGDSAMYLCASSFTGEVNEKLFFGSGTQLSVL.

The genes are TRBV19 and TRBJ2-5; possible D gene TRBD1, 6 bases. This CDR3 has 15 amino acids. Germline assignment: CDR1 LNHDA and CDR2 SQIVND (reference sequence). With 6 bases removed from V and 3 bases from J, the gap between germline ends came to 17 bases. CDR3: CASSLEGDREETQYF. The CDR3 DNA reads as TGTGCCAGTAGCCTCGAGGGGGACCGCGAAGAGACCCAGTACTTC.

The rearrangement joins TRBV29-1 to TRBJ2-1; 7 positions match TRBD2. The CDR3 runs 16 residues. Germline loops: CDR1 SQVTM, CDR2 ANQGSEA. V was pared by 0 bases and J by 0 bases, with 5 bases of the junction left unmatched. CDR3 in DNA: TGCAGCGTTGAAGATCCCTGGGGGGGCTCCTACAATGAGCAGTTCTTC. Translation: CSVEDPWGGSYNEQFF.

Here the CDR3 reads CASSVAGGNEKLFF. The CDR3 coding sequence is TGTGCCAGCAGCGTAGCAGGGGGGAACGAAAAACTGTTTTTT. The chain carries TRBV9 and TRBJ1-4; TRBD1 matches 7 bases. V shed 0 bases and J 8 bases; nucleotides not matched to a gene: 4. CDR1 and CDR2 from the germline V gene are SGDLS and YYNGEE. The CDR3 sequence is 14 residues long. Looking up the rest from reference TRBV9 and TRBJ1-4 gives the full variable domain: DSGVTQTPKHLITATGQRVTLRCSPRSGDLSVYWYQQSLDQGLQFLIQYYNGEERAKGNILERFSAQQFPDLHSELNLSSLELGDSALYFCASSVAGGNEKLFFGSGTQLSVL.

This rearrangement joins TRBV9 to TRBJ1-3; D gene unclear. The CDR3 covers 15 residues. Trimming removed 4 bases from V and 1 base from J, with 12 bases in between. From germline, CDR1 is SGDLS and CDR2 YYNGEE. CDR3 DNA: TGTGCCAGCAGCCCCGGAGATGGATCTGGAAACACCATATATTTT. Translation gives CASSPGDGSGNTIYF.

This clone has just a few counts. This sample also contains other DNA sequences that code for the same CDR3. The rearrangement uses TRBV12-3 or TRBV12-4 and TRBJ1-3; no reliable D call. V lost 3 bases and J 0 bases, leaving 3 bases between the germline ends. The CDR3 sequence is 13 residues long. CDR3 amino acids: CASSFLSGNTIYF. In DNA form, the CDR3 reads TGTGCCAGCAGTTTCCTCTCTGGAAACACCATATATTTT.

V usage is TRBV6-5 and J usage is TRBJ2-4; 8 positions agree with TRBD1. Germline trimming cut 6 bases from V and 12 bases from J; bases unmatched to any gene: 13. Germline CDR1 MNHEY, CDR2 SVGAGI. CDR3 length: 14 residues. The CDR3 reads CASSSSMTGARQYF. The CDR3 nucleotides are TGTGCCAGCAGCTCATCGATGACAGGGGCACGTCAGTACTTC.

The CDR3 sequence is CASSRHEYTPSMGDNSPLHF. The CDR3 bases are TGTGCCAGCAGTAGACATGAGTACACTCCATCGATGGGAGATAATTCACCCCTCCACTTT. V gene TRBV9 combines with J gene TRBJ1-6; no reliable D call. The CDR3 extends over 20 amino acids. Looked up from germline, CDR1 is SGDLS and CDR2 is YYNGEE. V gave up 5 bases and J gave up 5 bases, with 29 bases separating them.

V gene TRBV19 combines with J gene TRBJ1-5, with D possibly being TRBD1 (6 bases). This CDR3 spans 13 amino acids. Trimming removed 4 bases from V and 6 bases from J, with 10 bases in between. Germline V gene lookup returns CDR1 LNHDA and CDR2 SQIVND (reference sequence). The CDR3 spells CASSTTGIQPQHF. CDR3 sequence (DNA): TGTGCCAGTAGTACAACAGGGATTCAGCCCCAGCATTTT.

The chain joins TRBV28 to TRBJ1-6, with a weak D call TRBD1 (6 bases). The CDR3 runs 16 residues. Germline CDR1 MDHEN, CDR2 SYDVKM. The germline V and J ends were trimmed by 6 bases and 6 bases, with 18 bases remaining between them. The CDR3 here is CASRLRTAPGNSPLHF. The CDR3 nucleotides are TGTGCCAGCAGACTCCGGACAGCCCCTGGTAATTCACCCCTCCACTTT.

CDR3 sequence: CASSSIWDTENNQPQHF. The CDR3 nucleotides read TGTGCCAGCAGCTCAATATGGGACACGGAAAACAATCAGCCCCAGCATTTT. The chain has TRBV27 and TRBJ1-5, with TRBD1 as a possible D gene (6 bases). V lost 6 bases and J lost 3, with 21 bases in between. Germline CDR1 is MNHEY and CDR2 is SMNVEV (reference sequence). The CDR3 is made up of 17 amino acids.

The rearrangement joins TRBV11-3 to TRBJ2-2; TRBD2 matches at 11 bases. CDR3 length: 15 residues. With V trimmed by 5 bases and J by 6 bases, 5 bases remained unmatched. Germline values: CDR1 SGHNT, CDR2 YENEEA. The CDR3 is CASSETSGSAGELFF. For the CDR3, the DNA is TGTGCCAGCAGCGAAACTAGCGGGAGCGCCGGGGAGCTGTTTTTT.

The V gene is TRBV18, the J gene TRBJ2-4; maybe TRBD1 (6 bases). The CDR3 is 20 residues long. V was pared by 4 bases and J by 0 bases, with 25 bases between. In germline, CDR1 is KGHSH, CDR2 LQKENI. CDR3 bases: TGTGCCAGCTCACAAAACCCGAGCTACCAGGGGAATCTAGCCAAAAACATTCAGTACTTC. This encodes CASSQNPSYQGNLAKNIQYF.

J is TRBJ2-7 and V is TRBV27, with 10 bases lining up with TRBD2. The CDR3 runs 19 residues. After removal of 6 bases from V and 1 base from J, the junction contained 18 bases not matched to a gene. Looked up from germline, CDR1 is MNHEY and CDR2 is SMNVEV (reference sequence). The CDR3 here is CASRNLAGALNQVSYEQYF. CDR3 nucleotide sequence: TGTGCCAGCAGAAACCTAGCGGGAGCCCTCAACCAGGTATCCTACGAGCAGTACTTC.

The chain joins TRBV7-8 to TRBJ2-2; the match to TRBD1 covers 7 bases. V dropped 4 bases and J dropped 0; count of bases not matched to a gene: 11. The CDR3 runs to 18 residues. Germline lookup yields CDR1 SGHVS and CDR2 FQNEAQ. The CDR3 here is CASSYPPRGPTNTGELFF. The CDR3 nucleotides read TGTGCCAGCAGCTACCCTCCGAGGGGGCCCACGAACACCGGGGAGCTGTTTTTT.

The genes are TRBV19 and TRBJ1-2; no clear D gene. The CDR3 is made up of 14 amino acids. Trimming shortened V by 6 bases and J by 0 bases, and 11 bases separated the two germline ends. Germline CDR1 is LNHDA and CDR2 is SQIVND (reference sequence). CDR3 sequence: CASRAQRPNYGYTF. CDR3 sequence (DNA): TGTGCCAGTAGGGCACAGCGGCCTAACTATGGCTACACCTTC.